This is a list of T cell receptor beta chains from one sample in a study of T-cell memory formation after mild COVID-19. TCRdb itself ran the 5' RACE reads through MiXCR, one entry per CDR3 protein. The sample has 190,000 or so distinct CDR3 sequences, about 22% seen once. Sequencing was carried out using PBMCs or a T cell subset sorted from them (not recorded which). The receptors derive from an adult woman who had mild COVID-19 (a few samples of this study predate the infection). Cell type and time point are not known. CDR3s include the opening cysteine and the closing phenylalanine or tryptophan. Fields, in order: D gene, clone size, V gene, J gene, CDR3 DNA, CDR3 protein. D genes are given only for firm matches. Clone size is stated in some rows and not others, as once, few, many or a class when expanded.

>.|.|TRBV5-4|TRBJ2-1
TGTGCCACCACCTGGAGGGGCCAGGCTGAGCAGTTCTTC
CATTWRGQAEQFF
>TRBD1|many|TRBV7-9|TRBJ2-6
TGTGCCAGCAGACGGGGACAGGGTAGCTCTGGGGCCAACGTCCTGACTTTC
CASRRGQGSSGANVLTF
>.|.|TRBV7-3|TRBJ1-1
TGTGGTACGAACACTGAAGCTTTCTTT
CGTNTEAFF
>.|.|TRBV12-3/TRBV12-4|TRBJ1-3
TGTGCCAGCAGTTTCCAATTGGGGGGAGCGTTCGGAAACACCATATATTTT
CASSFQLGGAFGNTIYF
>.|.|TRBV7-9|TRBJ1-4
TGTGCCAGCAGCTTAGTATTCGAAGAACTGTTTTTT
CASSLVFEELFF
>TRBD2|few|TRBV4-3|TRBJ2-2
TGCGCCAGCAGCCAAGATCGCTGGGGAGGGGCAACCGGGGAGCTGTTTTTT
CASSQDRWGGATGELFF
>TRBD2|.|TRBV7-3|TRBJ2-1
TGTGCCAGCAGCTTAGTTGCGGGAGGTTTCCACAATGAGCAGTTCTTC
CASSLVAGGFHNEQFF
>.|.|TRBV12-3/TRBV12-4|TRBJ2-1
TGTGCCAGCAGTAACGAGAGGAATGAGCAGTTCTTC
CASSNERNEQFF
>.|few|TRBV5-1|TRBJ2-7
TGCGCCAGCAGCTTGGTCGGTGTCCCCTACGAGCAGTACTTC
CASSLVGVPYEQYF
>.|few|TRBV12-3/TRBV12-4|TRBJ1-1
TGTGCCAGCAGTTTGACCCTGAGCACTGAAGCTTTCTTT
CASSLTLSTEAFF
>.|many|TRBV6-6|TRBJ2-7
TGTGCCAGCAGTTACGGAGACTCTTACGAGCAGTACTTC
CASSYGDSYEQYF
>.|.|TRBV25-1|TRBJ2-7
TGTGCCAGCAGCCCACTAGGAGCCTACGAGCAGTACTTC
CASSPLGAYEQYF
>.|.|TRBV6-6|TRBJ2-2
TGTGCCAGCAGTTCCGTCGACTCAGGCGGGGAGCTGTTTTTT
CASSSVDSGGELFF
>.|few|TRBV5-6|TRBJ2-1
TGTGCCAGCAGCTTGGTATACAATGAGCAGTTCTTC
CASSLVYNEQFF
>TRBD1|.|TRBV2|TRBJ1-2
TGTGCCAGCAGGGCAGGACAGGGACATGGCTACACCTTC
CASRAGQGHGYTF
>TRBD2|.|TRBV6-1|TRBJ2-1
TGTGCCAGCAGGGAAGGTAGCGGGGGGGATGAGCAGTTCTTC
CASREGSGGDEQFF
>TRBD2|few|TRBV7-2|TRBJ2-3
TGTGCCAGCAGCCATCCCCCTAGCGGGTACAGCAGCGTTACGCAGTATTTT
CASSHPPSGYSSVTQYF
>.|.|TRBV11-2|TRBJ2-1
TGTGCCAGCAGCTTAGAGGGACAAAGGCACGATGAGCAGTTCTTC
CASSLEGQRHDEQFF
>.|.|TRBV7-6|TRBJ2-3
TGTGCCAGCAGCTTGGGGGCAGGGGAAACAGATACGCAGTATTTT
CASSLGAGETDTQYF
>.|.|TRBV12-3/TRBV12-4|TRBJ2-7
TGTGCCAGCAGTTTCGGTACCACGGAGCAGTACTTC
CASSFGTTEQYF
>TRBD1|.|TRBV6-5|TRBJ1-2
TGTGCCAGCAGCTATTCGTTGGGGGACAGGGGTTATTATGGCTACACCTTC
CASSYSLGDRGYYGYTF
>.|.|TRBV12-3/TRBV12-4|TRBJ2-4
TGTGCCAGCAGTCCGTCCGGGACGGCAATGACCAAAAACATTCAGTACTTC
CASSPSGTAMTKNIQYF
>.|.|TRBV2|TRBJ2-7
TGTGCCAGCAGTGTCTCTAACTACGAGCAGTACTTC
CASSVSNYEQYF
>.|.|TRBV9|TRBJ2-1
TGTGCCAGCAGCGTCGGTTTAGGGAATGAGCAGTTCTTC
CASSVGLGNEQFF
>TRBD1|few|TRBV12-3/TRBV12-4|TRBJ2-2
TGTGCCAGCACCCTGACAGGGGGCGGGACCGGGGAGCTGTTTTTT
CASTLTGGGTGELFF
>.|.|TRBV12-3/TRBV12-4|TRBJ2-1
TGTGCCAGCGATTGGGGCGCGGGTGAGCAGTTCTTC
CASDWGAGEQFF
>TRBD1|.|TRBV9|TRBJ1-5
TGTGCCAGCAGCGGCGGACAGGGAAAGCCCCAGCATTTT
CASSGGQGKPQHF
>TRBD2|.|TRBV20-1|TRBJ2-1
TGCAGTGCTAGGATCGCGGGAGATTCCTACAATGAGCAGTTCTTC
CSARIAGDSYNEQFF
>TRBD1|.|TRBV11-2|TRBJ2-7
TGTGCCAGCACGGGACAGGGGGCGGCCGAGCAGTACTTC
CASTGQGAAEQYF